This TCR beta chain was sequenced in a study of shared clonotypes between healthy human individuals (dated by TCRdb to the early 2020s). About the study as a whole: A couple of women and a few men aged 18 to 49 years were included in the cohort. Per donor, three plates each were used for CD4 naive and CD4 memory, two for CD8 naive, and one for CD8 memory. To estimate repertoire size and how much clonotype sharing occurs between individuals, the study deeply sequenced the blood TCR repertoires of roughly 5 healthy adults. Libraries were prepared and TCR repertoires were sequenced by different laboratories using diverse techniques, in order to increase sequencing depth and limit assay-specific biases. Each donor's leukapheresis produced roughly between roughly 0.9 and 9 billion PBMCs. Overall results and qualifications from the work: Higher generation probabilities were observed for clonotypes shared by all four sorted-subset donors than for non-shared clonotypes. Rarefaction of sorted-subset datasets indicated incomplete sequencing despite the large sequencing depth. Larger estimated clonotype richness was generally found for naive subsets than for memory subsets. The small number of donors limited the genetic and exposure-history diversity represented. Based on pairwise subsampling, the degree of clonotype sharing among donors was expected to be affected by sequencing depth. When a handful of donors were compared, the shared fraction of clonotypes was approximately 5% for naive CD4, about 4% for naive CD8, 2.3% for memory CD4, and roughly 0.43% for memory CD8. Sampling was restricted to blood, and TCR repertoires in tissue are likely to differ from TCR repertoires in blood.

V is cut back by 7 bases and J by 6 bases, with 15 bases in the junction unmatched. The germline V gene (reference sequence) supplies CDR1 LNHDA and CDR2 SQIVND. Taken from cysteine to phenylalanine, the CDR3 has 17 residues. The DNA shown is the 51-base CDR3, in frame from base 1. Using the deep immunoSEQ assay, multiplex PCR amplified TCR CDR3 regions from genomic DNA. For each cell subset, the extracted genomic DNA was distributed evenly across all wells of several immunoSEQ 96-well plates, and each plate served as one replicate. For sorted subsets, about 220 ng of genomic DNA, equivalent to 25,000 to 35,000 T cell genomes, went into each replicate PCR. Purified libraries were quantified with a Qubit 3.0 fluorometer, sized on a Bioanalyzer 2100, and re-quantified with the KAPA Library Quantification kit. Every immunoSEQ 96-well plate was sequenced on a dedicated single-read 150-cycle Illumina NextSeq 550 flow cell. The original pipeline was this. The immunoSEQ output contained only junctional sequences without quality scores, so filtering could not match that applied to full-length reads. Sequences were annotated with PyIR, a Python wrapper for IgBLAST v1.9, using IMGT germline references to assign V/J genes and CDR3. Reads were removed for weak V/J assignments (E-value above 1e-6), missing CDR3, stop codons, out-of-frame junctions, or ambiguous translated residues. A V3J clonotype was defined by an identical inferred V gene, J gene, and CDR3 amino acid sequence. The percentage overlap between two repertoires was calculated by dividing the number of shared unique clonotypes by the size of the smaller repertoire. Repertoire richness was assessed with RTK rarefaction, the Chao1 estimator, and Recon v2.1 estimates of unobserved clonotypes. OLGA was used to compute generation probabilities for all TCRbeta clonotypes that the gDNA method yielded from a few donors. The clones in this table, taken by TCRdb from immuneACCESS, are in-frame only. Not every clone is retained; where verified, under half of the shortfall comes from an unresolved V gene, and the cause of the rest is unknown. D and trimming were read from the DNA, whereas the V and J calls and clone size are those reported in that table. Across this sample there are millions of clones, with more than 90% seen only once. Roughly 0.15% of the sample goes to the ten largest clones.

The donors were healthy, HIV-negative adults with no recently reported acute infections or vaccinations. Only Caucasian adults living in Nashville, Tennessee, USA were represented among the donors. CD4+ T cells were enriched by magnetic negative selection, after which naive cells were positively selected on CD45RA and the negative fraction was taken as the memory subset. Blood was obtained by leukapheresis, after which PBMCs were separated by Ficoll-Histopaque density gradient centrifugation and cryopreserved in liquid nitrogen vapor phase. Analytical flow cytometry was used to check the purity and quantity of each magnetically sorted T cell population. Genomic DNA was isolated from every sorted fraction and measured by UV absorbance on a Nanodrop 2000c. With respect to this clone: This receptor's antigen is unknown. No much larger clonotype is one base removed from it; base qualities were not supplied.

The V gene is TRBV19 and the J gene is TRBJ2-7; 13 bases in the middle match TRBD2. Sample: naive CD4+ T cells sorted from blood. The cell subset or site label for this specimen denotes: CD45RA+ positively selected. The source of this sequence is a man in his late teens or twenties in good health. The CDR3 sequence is CASNPSGTSGTFTEQYF. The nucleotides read TGTGCCAGTAACCCCTCGGGGACTAGCGGGACCTTCACCGAGCAGTACTTC. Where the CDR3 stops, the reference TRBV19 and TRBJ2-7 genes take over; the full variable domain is DGGITQSPKYLFRKEGQNVTLSCEQNLNHDAMYWYRQDPGQGLRLIYYSQIVNDFQKGDIAEGYSVSREKKESFPLTVTSAQKNPTAFYLCASNPSGTSGTFTEQYFGPGTRLTVT.